This passage covers 16 T cell receptor beta chains from one sample sequenced in a study of early T cells in non-severe SARS-CoV-2 infection. A single record per CDR3 protein comes from TCRdb applying MiXCR to the 5' RACE reads. The sample lists approximately 77,000 distinct CDR3 sequences, around 15% seen once, with 10% to 15% in the top ten. Material for sequencing was whole blood. The receptors come from an adult who was a healthcare worker with PCR-confirmed SARS-CoV-2 infection or an uninfected control (not recorded which).

The V and J genes are TRBV29-1 and TRBJ2-7, with D perhaps matching TRBD2 (6 bases). V was cut by 7 bases and J by 4 bases, with 11 bases left in between. Germline V CDR1 and CDR2: SQVTM, ANQGSEA. This CDR3 has 11 residues. The chain's CDR3 is CSGGGAYEQYF. CDR3 sequence (DNA): TGCAGCGGAGGAGGGGCATACGAGCAGTACTTC.

J is TRBJ2-2 and V is TRBV30; tentatively, D is TRBD2 (6 bases). This CDR3 region has 14 residues. Germline V gives CDR1 GTSNPN, CDR2 SVGIG (reference sequence). Deletions cut 0 bases from V and 4 bases from J, with 9 bases between. The CDR3 here is CAWSVRGFTGELFF. CDR3 in DNA: TGTGCCTGGAGTGTTCGGGGGTTCACCGGGGAGCTGTTTTTT.

This clonotype came up a few times. The chain couples TRBV7-3 to TRBJ2-6; 11 bases line up with TRBD2. Germline assignment: CDR1 SGHTA and CDR2 FQGTGA. Trimming cost V 2 bases and J 1 base; bases outside gene matches: 7. This CDR3 contains 19 residues. The CDR3, as DNA: TGTGCCAGCAGCTTATTCGGGCTAGCGGGAGGTTCTGGGGCCAACGTCCTGACTTTC. Encoded protein: CASSLFGLAGGSGANVLTF.

The J gene is TRBJ2-3, the V gene TRBV28; 12 bases are shared with TRBD2. Germline V gene lookup returns CDR1 MDHEN and CDR2 SYDVKM. With 2 bases clipped from V and 0 bases from J, the junction kept 6 bases outside the gene matches. The CDR3 covers 18 residues. The CDR3 sequence: CASSLRLAGVGSTDTQYF. DNA for the CDR3: TGTGCCAGCAGTTTACGACTAGCGGGGGTCGGTAGCACAGATACGCAGTATTTT.

V and J are TRBV28 and TRBJ1-2, with no clear D. The CDR3 has 11 amino acids. Trimming pared 10 bases from V and 2 bases from J, leaving 8 bases between. The germline CDR1 and CDR2 sequences are MDHEN and SYDVKM. This chain's CDR3 is CATRENYGYTF. CDR3 coding DNA: TGTGCCACGCGGGAGAACTATGGCTACACCTTC.

CDR3 amino acids: CAWSVLRTPQEAFF. The CDR3, as DNA: TGTGCCTGGAGTGTACTACGGACTCCCCAGGAAGCTTTCTTT. The chain has TRBV30 and TRBJ1-1; D uncertain. Germline V gives CDR1 GTSNPN, CDR2 SVGIG (reference sequence). The CDR3 consists of 14 residues. V was clipped by 0 bases and J by 8 bases, with 16 bases between them.

This clonotype was counted between two and nine times. The chain uses TRBV10-2 and TRBJ1-4, with no clear D. Per germline, CDR1 WSHSY and CDR2 SAAADI. The CDR3 runs to 15 residues. Deletions cut 0 bases from V and 8 bases from J, with 13 bases between. CDR3: CASSESRERGEKLFF. CDR3 DNA sequence: TGCGCCAGCAGTGAGTCGAGAGAACGTGGAGAAAAACTGTTTTTT.

This clonotype occurred a few times. J is TRBJ2-7 and V is TRBV29-1; a possible D gene is TRBD1 (5 bases). This CDR3 spans 15 amino acids. The germline V and J ends were trimmed by 1 base and 2 bases, with 15 bases remaining between them. Germline CDR1 and CDR2: SQVTM and ANQGSEA. The CDR3 DNA follows: TGCAGCGTTGAAGGAATAACAGGTGTCGCCTACGAGCAGTACTTC. It translates to CSVEGITGVAYEQYF.

This clonotype was seen a few times. The rearrangement links TRBV20-1 to TRBJ2-3; TRBD1 aligns across 8 bases. The CDR3 runs 11 residues. With V trimmed by 7 bases and J by 6 bases, 3 bases remained unmatched. From germline, CDR1 is DFQATT and CDR2 SNEGSKA (reference sequence). The CDR3 nucleotides read TGCAGTGTCGGGACAGGTGATACGCAGTATTTT. The encoded protein is CSVGTGDTQYF.

V gene TRBV5-5 combines with J gene TRBJ1-1; 10 bases map to TRBD1. CDR1 is SGHKS, CDR2 YYEKEE, per germline (reference sequence). V trimming: 7 bases; J trimming: 0 bases; junction bases outside the gene matches: 9. CDR3 size: 16 residues. The CDR3 bases are TGTGCCAGCTCTACCCAGGGACAGGGGATGAACACTGAAGCTTTCTTT. Protein product: CASSTQGQGMNTEAFF.

This clonotype was detected only a few times. The gene calls are TRBV28 and TRBJ1-1; tentatively, D is TRBD1 (6 bases). Between the trimmed V and J ends, which lost 7 bases and 5 bases, there was a span of 17 bases. Germline CDR1 is MDHEN and CDR2 is SYDVKM. This CDR3 is 14 amino acids long. CDR3 sequence: CASTLFGGRTEAFF. CDR3 DNA sequence: TGTGCCAGCACCCTGTTCGGGGGCAGAACTGAAGCTTTCTTT.

This chain links TRBV19 with TRBJ2-7, with no clear D. Trimming took off 1 base at V and 5 bases at J, with 9 bases between the two ends. The length of the CDR3 is 13 residues. The germline V gene encodes CDR1 LNHDA and CDR2 SQIVND (reference sequence). CDR3 amino acids: CASSIGGLDEQYF. Written as DNA, the CDR3 is TGTGCCAGTAGTATAGGGGGTCTGGACGAGCAGTACTTC.

This clonotype was detected only a few times. The genes are TRBV28 and TRBJ1-1; 10 nucleotides match TRBD1. There are 14 residues in the CDR3. J was trimmed by 7 bases and V by 5 bases; bases with no gene match: 7. Germline V lookup: CDR1 MDHEN, CDR2 SYDVKM. The CDR3 DNA follows: TGTGCCAGCAGTAGGGGACAGGGGTCAGGTGAAGCTTTCTTT. Protein sequence: CASSRGQGSGEAFF.

The rearrangement uses TRBV6-2 or TRBV6-3 and TRBJ2-1; D may correspond to TRBD1 or TRBD2 (5 bases each). V shed 4 bases and J shed 0 bases, with 10 bases lying between them. The CDR3 spans 15 residues. Germline lookup yields CDR1 MNHEY and CDR2 SVGEGT. The CDR3 DNA reads TGTGCCAGCAGTTCCGGGGACCCCTCCTACAATGAGCAGTTCTTC. Translating gives CASSSGDPSYNEQFF.

This rearrangement joins TRBV7-2 to TRBJ2-5; D is possibly TRBD1 (5 bases). From germline, CDR1 is SGHTA and CDR2 FQGNSA. The CDR3 has 13 amino acids. V dropped 5 bases and J dropped 5 bases, with 12 bases sitting between them. The CDR3 spells CASSGRPGETQYF. CDR3 sequence (DNA): TGTGCCAGCAGCGGCCGACCAGGGGAGACCCAGTACTTC.

The V call is TRBV3-1, the J call TRBJ2-2; D gene uncertain. CDR1 and CDR2 (germline): LGHDT, YNNKEL (reference sequence). The CDR3 consists of 11 residues. Trimming pared 5 bases from V and 9 bases from J, leaving 7 bases between. CDR3 DNA: TGTGCCAGCAGCGCCTCGTGGGAGCTGTTTTTT. Translation: CASSASWELFF.